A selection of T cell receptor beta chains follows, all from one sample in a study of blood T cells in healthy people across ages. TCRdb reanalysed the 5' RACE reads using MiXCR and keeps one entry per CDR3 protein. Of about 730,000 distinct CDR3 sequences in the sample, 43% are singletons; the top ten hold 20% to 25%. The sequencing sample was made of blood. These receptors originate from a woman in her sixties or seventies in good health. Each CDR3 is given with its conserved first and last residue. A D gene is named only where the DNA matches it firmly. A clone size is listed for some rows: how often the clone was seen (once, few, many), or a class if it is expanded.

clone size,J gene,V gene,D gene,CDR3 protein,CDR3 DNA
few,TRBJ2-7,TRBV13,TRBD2,CASSLGDSGSSYEQYF,TGTGCCAGCAGCTTAGGCGATAGCGGGAGCTCCTACGAGCAGTACTTC
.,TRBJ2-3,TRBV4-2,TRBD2,CASSQAASGSDTQYF,TGTGCCAGCAGCCAAGCGGCTAGCGGGAGCGATACGCAGTATTTT
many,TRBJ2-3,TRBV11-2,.,CASSLDLGGFPTDTQYF,TGTGCCAGCAGCTTAGATCTTGGGGGCTTCCCCACAGATACGCAGTATTTT
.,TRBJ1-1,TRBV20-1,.,CSGSGAVNTEAFF,TGCAGTGGGTCGGGGGCGGTAAACACTGAAGCTTTCTTT
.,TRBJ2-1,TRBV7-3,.,CASSLGWGEQFF,TGTGCCAGCAGCTTAGGATGGGGAGAGCAGTTCTTC
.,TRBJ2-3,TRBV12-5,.,CASGLRTTDTQYF,TGTGCTAGTGGTTTGAGGACCACAGATACGCAGTATTTT
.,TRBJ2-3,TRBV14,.,CASSLRRSTDTQYF,TGTGCCAGCAGCTTGCGGAGATCCACAGATACGCAGTATTTT
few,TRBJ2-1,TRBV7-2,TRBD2,CASSMNGLVGFPEQFF,TGTGCCAGCAGCATGAACGGACTAGTAGGCTTTCCTGAGCAGTTCTTC
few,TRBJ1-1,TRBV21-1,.,CASSKEEGGANTEAFF,TGTGCCAGCAGCAAAGAGGAGGGGGGTGCGAACACTGAAGCTTTCTTT
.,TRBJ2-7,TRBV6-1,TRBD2,CASSEAFGLAYEQYF,TGTGCCAGCAGTGAGGCGTTTGGACTAGCCTACGAGCAGTACTTC
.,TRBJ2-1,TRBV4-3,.,CASSQLASMVYNEQIF,TGCGCCAGCAGCCAACTAGCGTCCATGGTTTACAATGAGCAGATCTTC
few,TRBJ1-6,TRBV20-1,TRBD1,CSASPNRQGENSPLHF,TGCAGTGCTAGCCCGAACAGACAGGGAGAGAATTCACCCCTCCACTTT
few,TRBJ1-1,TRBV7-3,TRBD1,CASSTDRATEAFF,TGTGCCAGCAGTACTGACAGGGCGACTGAAGCTTTCTTT
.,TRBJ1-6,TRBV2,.,CASRGFVLNSPLHF,TGTGCCAGCAGAGGGTTTGTCCTTAATTCACCCCTCCACTTT
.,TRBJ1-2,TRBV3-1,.,CASSQGGLYGYTF,TGTGCCAGCAGCCAAGGGGGCCTCTATGGCTACACCTTC
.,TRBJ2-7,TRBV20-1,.,CSACRDQTYEQYF,TGCAGTGCTTGCCGGGACCAAACCTACGAGCAGTACTTC
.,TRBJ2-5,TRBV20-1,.,CSARQTGPETQYF,TGCAGTGCTAGACAGACTGGTCCGGAGACCCAGTACTTC
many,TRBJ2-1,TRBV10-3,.,CAIGDNEQFF,TGTGCCATCGGGGACAATGAGCAGTTCTTC
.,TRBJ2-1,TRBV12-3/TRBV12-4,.,CASSPRKRRSYNEQFF,TGTGCCAGCAGCCCCCGGAAGCGGAGAAGCTACAATGAGCAGTTCTTC
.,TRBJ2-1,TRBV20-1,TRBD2,CSATPGLAGEGSYNEQFF,TGCAGTGCTACCCCCGGACTAGCGGGAGAAGGCTCCTACAATGAGCAGTTCTTC
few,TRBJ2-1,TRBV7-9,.,CASSVKDNEQFF,TGTGCCAGCAGCGTAAAAGACAATGAGCAGTTCTTC
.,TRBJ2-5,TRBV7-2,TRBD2,CASSLSHSGGQETQYF,TGTGCCAGCAGCTTATCGCATAGCGGGGGCCAAGAGACCCAGTACTTC
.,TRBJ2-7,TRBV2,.,CASSELAYEQYF,TGTGCCAGCAGTGAGTTAGCGTACGAGCAGTACTTC
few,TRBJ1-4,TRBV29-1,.,CSVTWGGQLNEKLFF,TGCAGCGTTACCTGGGGGGGGCAGTTGAATGAAAAACTGTTTTTT
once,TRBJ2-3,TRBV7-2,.,CASSLVGASTDTRYF,TGTGCCAGCAGTCTAGTTGGAGCGAGCACAGATACGCGGTATTTT
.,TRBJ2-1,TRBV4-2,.,CASSQGDQETQFF,TGTGCCAGCAGCCAAGGGGACCAAGAGACCCAGTTCTTC
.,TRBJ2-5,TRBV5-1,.,CASSLAAQAQETQYF,TGCGCCAGCAGCTTGGCCGCACAGGCACAAGAGACCCAGTACTTC
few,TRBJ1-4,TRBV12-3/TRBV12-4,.,CASRFGQRNEKLFF,TGTGCCAGCAGATTCGGACAGCGTAATGAAAAACTGTTTTTT
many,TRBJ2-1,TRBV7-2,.,CASSRGTHDNEQFF,TGTGCCAGCAGCCGCGGGACGCACGACAATGAGCAGTTCTTC
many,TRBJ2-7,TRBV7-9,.,CASSLESTYEQYF,TGTGCCAGCAGCTTAGAATCGACCTACGAGCAGTACTTC
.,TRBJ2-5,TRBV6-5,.,CASSYQRTQETQYF,TGTGCCAGCAGTTATCAGAGGACCCAAGAGACCCAGTACTTC
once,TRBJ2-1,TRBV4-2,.,CASSRSGYEQFF,TGTGCCAGTAGCCGTTCCGGCTACGAGCAGTTCTTC
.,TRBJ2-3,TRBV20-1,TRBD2,CSATGLAGRSTDTQYF,TGCAGTGCCACGGGACTAGCGGGGAGAAGCACAGATACGCAGTATTTT
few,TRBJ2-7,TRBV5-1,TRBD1,CASSTVPTGSTYEQYF,TGCGCCAGCAGCACCGTGCCGACAGGGTCTACCTACGAGCAGTACTTC
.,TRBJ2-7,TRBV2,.,CASETATYEQYF,TGTGCCAGCGAGACAGCTACCTACGAGCAGTACTTC
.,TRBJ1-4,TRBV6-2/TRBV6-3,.,CASRTGATGAEKLFF,TGTGCCAGCAGGACAGGCGCCACTGGGGCTGAAAAACTGTTTTTT
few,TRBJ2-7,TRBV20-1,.,CSAYDLAGVYEQYF,TGCAGTGCGTACGATCTAGCCGGAGTCTACGAGCAGTACTTC
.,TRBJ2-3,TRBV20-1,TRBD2,CSATGLAGAGDTQYF,TGCAGTGCTACGGGACTAGCGGGAGCGGGAGATACGCAGTATTTT
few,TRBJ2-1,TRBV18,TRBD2,CASSNQQAGGRNEQFF,TGTGCCAGCTCTAACCAGCAAGCGGGGGGGCGGAATGAGCAGTTCTTC
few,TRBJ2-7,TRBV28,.,CASRPPLGLGNYEQYF,TGTGCCAGCAGACCCCCCCTCGGTTTGGGAAACTACGAGCAGTACTTC
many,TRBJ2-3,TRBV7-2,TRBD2,CASSLKLAGTDTQYF,TGTGCCAGCAGCTTGAAGCTAGCGGGAACCGATACGCAGTATTTT
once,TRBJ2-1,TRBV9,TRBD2,CASSERDGGEQFF,TGTGCCAGCAGCGAGCGGGATGGGGGTGAGCAGTTCTTC
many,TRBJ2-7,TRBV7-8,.,CASSSDHSPYEQYF,TGTGCCAGCAGCTCGGACCATTCCCCCTACGAGCAGTACTTC
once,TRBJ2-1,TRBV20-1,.,CSAASSYNEQFF,TGCAGTGCTGCAAGCTCCTACAATGAGCAGTTCTTC
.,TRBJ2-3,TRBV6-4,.,CASSTGSADTQYF,TGTGCCAGCAGTACCGGGAGCGCAGATACGCAGTATTTT
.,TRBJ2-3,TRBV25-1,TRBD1,CASSEFRGTTDTQYF,TGTGCCAGCAGTGAATTCAGGGGGACCACAGATACGCAGTATTTT
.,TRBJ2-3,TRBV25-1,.,CASSERERKDTQYF,TGTGCCAGCAGTGAGAGGGAGAGGAAAGATACGCAGTATTTT
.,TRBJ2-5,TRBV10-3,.,CAIRTVIEETQYF,TGTGCCATCCGGACAGTGATCGAAGAGACCCAGTACTTC
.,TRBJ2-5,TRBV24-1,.,CATSDRSGQETQYF,TGTGCCACCAGTGACCGTAGCGGTCAAGAGACCCAGTACTTC
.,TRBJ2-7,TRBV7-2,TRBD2,CASSWTSGSSNEQYF,TGTGCCAGCAGCTGGACTAGCGGGAGTAGTAATGAGCAGTACTTC
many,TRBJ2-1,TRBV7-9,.,CASSLGAGNNEQFF,TGTGCCAGCAGCTTAGGAGCGGGCAACAATGAGCAGTTCTTC
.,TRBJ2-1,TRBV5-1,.,CASSLAPTFGNEQFF,TGCGCCAGCAGCTTGGCCCCCACCTTCGGCAATGAGCAGTTCTTC
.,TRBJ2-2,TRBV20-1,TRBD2,CSAREGLGTGELFF,TGCAGTGCTAGAGAGGGACTAGGGACCGGGGAGCTGTTTTTT
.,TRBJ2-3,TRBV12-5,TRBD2,CASALTSGWSDTQYF,TGTGCTAGTGCCTTGACTAGCGGGTGGTCAGATACGCAGTATTTT
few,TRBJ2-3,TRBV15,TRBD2,CATRGTSGSRNTQYF,TGTGCCACCAGGGGTACTAGCGGGTCTCGGAATACGCAGTATTTT
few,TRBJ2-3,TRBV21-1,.,CASSNSVVWTDTQYF,TGTGCCAGCAGCAACTCTGTGGTTTGGACAGATACGCAGTATTTT
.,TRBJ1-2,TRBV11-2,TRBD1,CASSPSPRGLSTGNYYGYTF,TGTGCCAGCAGCCCCTCCCCTCGGGGGTTATCGACAGGGAATTACTATGGCTACACCTTC
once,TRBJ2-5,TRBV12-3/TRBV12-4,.,CASSLTGFVDEQYF,TGTGCCAGCAGTCTGACAGGCTTTGTCGATGAGCAGTACTTC
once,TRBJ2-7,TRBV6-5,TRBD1,CASSYSWTGTETYEQYF,TGTGCCAGCAGTTACTCCTGGACAGGGACGGAGACCTACGAGCAGTACTTC